Listed below are T cell receptor beta chains from one sample, sequenced in a study of cytomegalovirus exposure and HLA in healthy donors. Sequencing was performed with immunoSEQ multiplex PCR; in TCRdb, only in-frame clones are kept and a portion is missing. The table lists more than 150,000 clones, around 84% of them singletons. The sample taken for sequencing was PBMCs. These receptors all come from a woman aged 18-30 years in good health and CMV-seronegative. CDR3s include the opening cysteine and the closing phenylalanine or tryptophan. Fields, in order: V gene, J gene, CDR3 protein.

v_call: TRBV18; j_call: TRBJ2-1; cdr3_aa: CAGRAGDFSHEQFF
v_call: TRBV7-2; j_call: TRBJ2-3; cdr3_aa: CASSLAGGAGRADTQYF
v_call: TRBV4-2; j_call: TRBJ2-1; cdr3_aa: CASSHRLADHNEQFF
v_call: TRBV9; j_call: TRBJ1-3; cdr3_aa: CASSLRDTRRWESGNTIYF
v_call: TRBV27; j_call: TRBJ2-6; cdr3_aa: CASGRTFRSGANVLTF
v_call: TRBV15; j_call: TRBJ1-3; cdr3_aa: CATSQDGREPGNTIYF
v_call: TRBV30; j_call: TRBJ1-3; cdr3_aa: CASDRGPGNTIYF
v_call: TRBV28; j_call: TRBJ2-1; cdr3_aa: CASIEGLADNEQFF
v_call: TRBV28; j_call: TRBJ2-6; cdr3_aa: CASSLSGGAGGANVLTF
v_call: TRBV19; j_call: TRBJ2-3; cdr3_aa: CASKIVLNTDTQYF
v_call: TRBV21-1; j_call: TRBJ2-1; cdr3_aa: CASNKFQGQNHNEQFF
v_call: TRBV2; j_call: TRBJ1-6; cdr3_aa: CASSERGGSSSYNSPLHF
v_call: TRBV28; j_call: TRBJ2-7; cdr3_aa: CASSLGLAAYEQYF
v_call: TRBV7-6; j_call: TRBJ2-3; cdr3_aa: CASKGRPTGTDTQYF
v_call: TRBV7-6; j_call: TRBJ2-7; cdr3_aa: CASREDGNYEQYF
v_call: TRBV11-2; j_call: TRBJ2-1; cdr3_aa: CASSGTGASYNEQFF
v_call: TRBV18; j_call: TRBJ2-7; cdr3_aa: CASSPRTGEQYF
v_call: TRBV7-9; j_call: TRBJ2-7; cdr3_aa: CSSSLAHRTGKSYEQYF
v_call: TRBV5-5; j_call: TRBJ2-7; cdr3_aa: CASSSLPGQGPYEQYF
v_call: TRBV19; j_call: TRBJ2-3; cdr3_aa: CASSISRGSSTDTQYF
v_call: TRBV15; j_call: TRBJ2-2; cdr3_aa: CATSRGGTENTGELFF
v_call: TRBV23-1; j_call: TRBJ1-6; cdr3_aa: CASSQNTGGSSPLHF
v_call: TRBV16; j_call: TRBJ1-2; cdr3_aa: CASSHSNYGYTF
v_call: TRBV13; j_call: TRBJ2-5; cdr3_aa: CASSLQGFDETQYF
v_call: TRBV28; j_call: TRBJ1-1; cdr3_aa: CASSLGGGGRGTEAFF
v_call: TRBV7-9; j_call: TRBJ2-5; cdr3_aa: CASSQLRQGRGETQYF
v_call: TRBV11-2; j_call: TRBJ2-2; cdr3_aa: CASTSRAGELFF
v_call: TRBV7-9; j_call: TRBJ2-5; cdr3_aa: CSSSGRERAPRPETQYF
v_call: TRBV6-1; j_call: TRBJ2-5; cdr3_aa: CASSEGQGWMETQYF
v_call: TRBV7-2; j_call: TRBJ1-2; cdr3_aa: CASSLVTGDLGYTF
v_call: TRBV2; j_call: TRBJ2-5; cdr3_aa: CASRRLAGGLSGETQYF
v_call: TRBV7-2; j_call: TRBJ2-3; cdr3_aa: CASSLVGQETQYF
v_call: TRBV28; j_call: TRBJ2-7; cdr3_aa: CASSPSGFSSYEQYF
v_call: TRBV28; j_call: TRBJ1-2; cdr3_aa: CASSLPDTFYGYTF
v_call: TRBV4-3; j_call: TRBJ2-3; cdr3_aa: CASSQRASGGDTQYF
v_call: TRBV6-5; j_call: TRBJ1-2; cdr3_aa: CASSYSDQVWAGYTF
v_call: TRBV5-1; j_call: TRBJ2-7; cdr3_aa: CASSPQGNSYEQYF
v_call: TRBV5-5; j_call: TRBJ2-5; cdr3_aa: CASSWGTSGGGQETQYF
v_call: TRBV13; j_call: TRBJ2-1; cdr3_aa: CASSPGVGEQFF
v_call: TRBV9; j_call: TRBJ2-7; cdr3_aa: CASSPRLGRAEQYF
v_call: TRBV2; j_call: TRBJ2-2; cdr3_aa: CASKGQGAGELFF
v_call: TRBV19; j_call: TRBJ2-2; cdr3_aa: CASSIGQGVNTGELFF
v_call: TRBV7-2; j_call: TRBJ1-2; cdr3_aa: CASSFTQGRGYTF
v_call: TRBV4-1; j_call: NA; cdr3_aa: CASSRGLGGEGYEQYF
v_call: TRBV6-1; j_call: TRBJ2-1; cdr3_aa: CASSERLAGGLSYNEQFF
v_call: TRBV7-8; j_call: TRBJ2-7; cdr3_aa: CASSWGLAAYEQYF
v_call: TRBV5-1; j_call: TRBJ1-2; cdr3_aa: CASSLHPSTGANYGYTF
v_call: TRBV7-2; j_call: TRBJ1-6; cdr3_aa: CASSLLGTANSPLHF
v_call: TRBV2; j_call: TRBJ1-6; cdr3_aa: CASSLDRPTNNSPLHF
v_call: TRBV6-5; j_call: TRBJ1-2; cdr3_aa: CASRRGGLGYGYTF
v_call: TRBV27; j_call: TRBJ2-1; cdr3_aa: CASRDRWGYNEQFF
v_call: TRBV5-1; j_call: TRBJ1-1; cdr3_aa: CASNLGPDRGGVNTEAFF
v_call: TRBV30; j_call: TRBJ2-3; cdr3_aa: CAWSSPRGGGTDTQYF